This T cell receptor (beta chain) appears in the sequencing data of a study of T cell responses to AZD1222 COVID-19 vaccine. Regarding the study as a whole: Only a handful of individuals given AZD1222 were seropositive at baseline. Nearly half of spike-specific TCRs reportedly go after variant regions that carry no mutations. Clonal diversity was possibly underestimated, and white British individuals and females predominated among donors.

Using immunoSEQ multiplex PCR, the repertoire was profiled, and TCRdb retains in-frame clones only, with some absent. This table has 60,000 to 70,000 clones, around four fifths appearing once. The CDR3 length is 13 residues. Germline CDR1 is SGHNT and CDR2 is YENEEA. With 5 bases removed from V and 7 bases from J, the gap between germline ends came to 9 bases. On this clone: Its matching antigen is unknown.

The chain couples TRBV11-3 to TRBJ1-6; D is undetermined. The TCR sequence derives from an adult in good health. The sample here was peripheral blood, taken on day 0 of AZD1222 vaccination. The CDR3 sequence: CASSPNTNSPLHF. CDR3 DNA sequence: TGTGCCAGCAGCCCTAACACGAATTCACCCCTCCACTTT.